This TCR beta chain was captured in a study of T cells in women clearing cervical HPV infection. Findings and limits, study-wide: Controls had more TRBV6-7 (0.16%) than cases (0.11%).

The CDR3 sequence is 11 residues long. Trimming cost V 2 bases and J 4 bases, with 6 bases left between them. Germline CDR1 is GTSNPN and CDR2 is SVGIG (reference sequence). Turning to this clone: Antigen unknown. The read comes to an end 3 residues before the CDR3 does, leaving the germline J gene to fill in the end.

Clones were sequenced by immunoSEQ multiplex PCR, and TCRdb holds only the in-frame ones, with some missing. The sample has tens of thousands of clones. The sequenced sample was blood buffy coat. The V gene is TRBV30, the J gene TRBJ2-7; D remains ambiguous. The TCR comes from a woman aged 18 to 75 with a cervical HPV16 infection that either progressed to CIN3+ or cleared (not recorded which). CDR3 DNA, as far as it was read: TGTGCCTGGAGTACCGGGTACGAG. This gives the protein CAWSTGYE. The entire CDR3 protein reads CAWSTGYEQYF.